This T cell receptor (beta chain) was profiled in a study of CD8+ T cells in alopecia areata. Trimming removed 1 base from V and 3 bases from J, with 7 bases in between. Germline loops: CDR1 GTSNPN, CDR2 SVGIG (reference sequence). CDR3 length equals 13 residues. RNA was isolated and reverse transcribed to cDNA, the sequencing template. Generated by immunoSEQ multiplex PCR, the TCRdb table keeps only in-frame clones and is missing some. The profile shows about 110,000 clones, roughly 64% of them singletons. The sequencing input was CD8+ T cells sorted from blood. The TCR comes from a human donor in good health. The chain combines TRBV30 with TRBJ1-5; D unclear. The CDR3 sequence is CAWSAADNQPQHF. CDR3 in DNA: TGTGCCTGGAGTGCGGCAGACAATCAGCCCCAGCATTTT.